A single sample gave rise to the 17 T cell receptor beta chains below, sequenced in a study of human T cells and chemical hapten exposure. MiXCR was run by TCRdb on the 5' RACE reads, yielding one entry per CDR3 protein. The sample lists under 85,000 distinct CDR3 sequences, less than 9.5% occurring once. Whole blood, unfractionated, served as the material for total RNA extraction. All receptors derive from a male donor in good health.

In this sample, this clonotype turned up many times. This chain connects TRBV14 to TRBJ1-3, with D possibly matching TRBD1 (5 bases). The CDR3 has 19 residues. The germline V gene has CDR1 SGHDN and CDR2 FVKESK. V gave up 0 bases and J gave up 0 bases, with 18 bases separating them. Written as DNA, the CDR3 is TGTGCCAGCAGCCAAGAACTGTTAGGGACGGGCCTCTCTGGAAACACCATATATTTT. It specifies CASSQELLGTGLSGNTIYF. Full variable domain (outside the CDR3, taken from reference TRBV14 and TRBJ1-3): EAGVTQFPSHSVIEKGQTVTLRCDPISGHDNLYWYRRVMGKEIKFLLHFVKESKQDESGMPNNRFLAERTGGTYSTLKVQPAELEDSGVYFCASSQELLGTGLSGNTIYFGEGSWLTVV.

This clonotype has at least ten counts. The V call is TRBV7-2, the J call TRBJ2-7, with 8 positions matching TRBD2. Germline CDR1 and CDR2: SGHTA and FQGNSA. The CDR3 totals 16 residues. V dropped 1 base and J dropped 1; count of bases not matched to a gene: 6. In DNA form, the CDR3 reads TGTGCCAGCAGCTTAGAGAGTAGCGGGGTTTCCTACGAGCAGTACTTC. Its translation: CASSLESSGVSYEQYF.

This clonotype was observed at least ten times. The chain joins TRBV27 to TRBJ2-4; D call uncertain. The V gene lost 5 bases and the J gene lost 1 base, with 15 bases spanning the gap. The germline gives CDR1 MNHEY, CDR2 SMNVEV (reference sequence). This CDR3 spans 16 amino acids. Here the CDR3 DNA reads TGTGCCAGCAGTCCACCATCCGAACAGGCCAAAAACATTCAGTACTTC. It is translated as CASSPPSEQAKNIQYF.

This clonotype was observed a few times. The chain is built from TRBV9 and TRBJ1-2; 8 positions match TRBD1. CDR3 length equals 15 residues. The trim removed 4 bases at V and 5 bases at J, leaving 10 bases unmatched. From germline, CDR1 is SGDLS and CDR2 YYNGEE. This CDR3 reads CASSPADRAPYGYTF. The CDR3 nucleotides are TGTGCCAGCAGCCCCGCGGACAGGGCCCCATATGGCTACACCTTC.

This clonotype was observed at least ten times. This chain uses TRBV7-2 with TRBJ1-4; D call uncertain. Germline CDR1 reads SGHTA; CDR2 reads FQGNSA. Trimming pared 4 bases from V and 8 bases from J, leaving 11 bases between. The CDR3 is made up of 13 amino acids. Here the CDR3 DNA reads TGTGCCAGCAGCTACAGAAATACGGAAAAACTGTTTTTT. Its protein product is CASSYRNTEKLFF.

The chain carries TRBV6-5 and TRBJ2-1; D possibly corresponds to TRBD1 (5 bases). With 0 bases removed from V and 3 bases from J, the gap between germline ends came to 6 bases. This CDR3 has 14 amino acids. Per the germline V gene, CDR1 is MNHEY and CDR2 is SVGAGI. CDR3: CASSYSDIYNEQFF. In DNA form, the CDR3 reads TGTGCCAGCAGTTACTCGGACATCTACAATGAGCAGTTCTTC.

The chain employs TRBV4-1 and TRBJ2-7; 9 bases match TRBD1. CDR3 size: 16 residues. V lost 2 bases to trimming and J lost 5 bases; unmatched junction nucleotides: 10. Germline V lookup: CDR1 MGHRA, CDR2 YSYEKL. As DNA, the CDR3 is TGCGCCAGCAGCCAACCAACCCGGGACAGGGAAAACGAGCAGTACTTC. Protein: CASSQPTRDRENEQYF.

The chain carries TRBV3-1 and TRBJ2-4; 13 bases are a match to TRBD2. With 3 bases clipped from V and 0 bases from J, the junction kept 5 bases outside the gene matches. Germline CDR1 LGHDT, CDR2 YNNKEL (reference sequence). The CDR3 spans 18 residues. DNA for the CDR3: TGTGCCAGCAGCCATGTGACTAGCGGGGGGAGAGCCAAAAACATTCAGTACTTC. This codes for CASSHVTSGGRAKNIQYF.

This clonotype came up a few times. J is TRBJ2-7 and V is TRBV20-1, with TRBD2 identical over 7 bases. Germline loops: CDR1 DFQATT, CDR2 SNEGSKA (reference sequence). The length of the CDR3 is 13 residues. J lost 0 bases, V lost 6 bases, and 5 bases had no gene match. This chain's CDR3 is CSARSGDSYEQYF. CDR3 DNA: TGCAGTGCCCGGAGCGGGGACTCCTACGAGCAGTACTTC.

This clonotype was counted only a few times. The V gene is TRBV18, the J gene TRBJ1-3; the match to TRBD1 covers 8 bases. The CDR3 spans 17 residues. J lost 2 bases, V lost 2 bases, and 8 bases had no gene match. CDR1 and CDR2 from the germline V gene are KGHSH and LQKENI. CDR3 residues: CASSPLRQGSAGNTIYF. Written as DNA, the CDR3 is TGTGCCAGCTCACCATTAAGACAGGGGAGTGCTGGAAACACCATATATTTT.

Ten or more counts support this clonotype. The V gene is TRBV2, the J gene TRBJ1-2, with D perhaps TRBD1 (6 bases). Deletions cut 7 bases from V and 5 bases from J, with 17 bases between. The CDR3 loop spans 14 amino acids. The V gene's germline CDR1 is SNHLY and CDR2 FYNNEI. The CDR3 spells CASIERAGDYGYTF. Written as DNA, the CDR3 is TGTGCCAGCATAGAAAGGGCAGGGGATTATGGCTACACCTTC.

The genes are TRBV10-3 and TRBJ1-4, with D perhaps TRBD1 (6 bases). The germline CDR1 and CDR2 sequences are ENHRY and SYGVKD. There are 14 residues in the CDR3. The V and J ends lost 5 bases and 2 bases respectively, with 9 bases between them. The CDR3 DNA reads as TGTGCCATCAGTAGGACAGCCACTAATGAAAAACTGTTTTTT. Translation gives CAISRTATNEKLFF.

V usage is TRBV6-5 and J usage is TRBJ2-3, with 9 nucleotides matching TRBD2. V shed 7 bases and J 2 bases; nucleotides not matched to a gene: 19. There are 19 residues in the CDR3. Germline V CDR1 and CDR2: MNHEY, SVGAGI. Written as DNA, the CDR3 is TGTGCCAGCATTCCCCGAGGTCTAGCGGGGTTCACTAACACAGATACGCAGTATTTT. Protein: CASIPRGLAGFTNTDTQYF.

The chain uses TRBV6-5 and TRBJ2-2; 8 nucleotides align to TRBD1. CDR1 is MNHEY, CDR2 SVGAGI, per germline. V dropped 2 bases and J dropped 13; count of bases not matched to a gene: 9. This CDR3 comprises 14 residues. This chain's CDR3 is CASSYITGGKGLFF. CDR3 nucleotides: TGTGCCAGCAGTTACATTACAGGGGGAAAAGGGCTGTTTTTT.

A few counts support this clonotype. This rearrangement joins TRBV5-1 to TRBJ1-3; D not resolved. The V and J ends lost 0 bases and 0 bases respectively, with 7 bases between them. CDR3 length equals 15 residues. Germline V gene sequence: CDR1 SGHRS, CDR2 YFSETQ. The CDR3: CASSLDAPSGNTIYF. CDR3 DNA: TGCGCCAGCAGCTTGGACGCACCCTCTGGAAACACCATATATTTT.

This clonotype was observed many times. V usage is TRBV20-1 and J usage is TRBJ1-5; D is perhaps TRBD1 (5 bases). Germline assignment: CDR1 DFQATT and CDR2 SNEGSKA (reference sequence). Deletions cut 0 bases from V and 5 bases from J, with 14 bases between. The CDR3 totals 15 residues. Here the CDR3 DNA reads TGCAGTGCTAGAGATAGGGAGGACACCCATCAGCCCCAGCATTTT. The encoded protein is CSARDREDTHQPQHF.

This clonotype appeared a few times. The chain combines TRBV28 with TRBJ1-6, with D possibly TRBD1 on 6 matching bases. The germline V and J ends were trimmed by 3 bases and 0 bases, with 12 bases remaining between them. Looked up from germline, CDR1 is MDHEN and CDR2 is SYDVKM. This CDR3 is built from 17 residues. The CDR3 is CASSFIDRSSYNSPLHF. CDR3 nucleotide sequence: TGTGCCAGCAGTTTTATTGACAGGAGCTCCTATAATTCACCCCTCCACTTT.